A single sample is the source of the 27 T cell receptor beta chains below, sequenced in a study of blood T cell repertoires in COVID-19. Sequencing was performed with immunoSEQ multiplex PCR; in TCRdb, only in-frame clones are kept and a portion is missing. The table records 270,000 or so clones, 75% to 95% of them present only once. The sequenced sample was PBMCs or T cells enriched from blood (not recorded which). Source of these receptors: a man in his forties or fifties who had been exposed to COVID-19.

The J gene is TRBJ2-7, the V gene TRBV25-1; 8 positions agree with TRBD1. The CDR3 runs 14 residues. The V gene end was trimmed by 3 bases and the J gene end by 4 bases; junction bases not matched to a gene: 5. Germline CDR1 MGHDK, CDR2 SYGVNS. The CDR3 sequence is CASSDPRTGYEQYF. The DNA for the CDR3 is TGTGCCAGCAGTGACCCCCGGACAGGGTACGAGCAGTACTTC.

This clone has just one count. The J gene is TRBJ2-3, the V gene TRBV6-5; weak D call: TRBD1 (6 bases). This CDR3 is 13 amino acids long. Between the trimmed V and J ends, which lost 9 bases and 2 bases, there was a span of 12 bases. Germline values: CDR1 MNHEY, CDR2 SVGAGI. CDR3 region: CARPGHNTDTQYF. Written as DNA, the CDR3 is TGTGCCAGACCGGGACACAACACAGATACGCAGTATTTT.

The rearrangement uses TRBV7-9 and TRBJ1-2; no clear D. Trimming shortened V by 1 base and J by 10 bases, and 13 bases separated the two germline ends. Germline assignment: CDR1 SEHNR and CDR2 FQNEAQ (reference sequence). This CDR3 contains 13 residues. The DNA for the CDR3 is TGTGCCAGCAGCTTAGGGCTGCGGTCTGACTACACCTTC. Amino acids: CASSLGLRSDYTF.

The chain combines TRBV29-1 with TRBJ2-3; 9 bases are a match to TRBD1. The CDR3 runs to 15 residues. Germline V gives CDR1 SQVTM, CDR2 ANQGSEA. The J segment lost 4 bases and the V segment lost 6 bases, leaving 11 bases of the junction unmatched. The CDR3 bases are TGCAGCGTGGGGCCGGGACAGGGTGCCCCAGATACGCAGTATTTT. This codes for CSVGPGQGAPDTQYF.

The V gene is TRBV28, the J gene TRBJ2-6, with D possibly being TRBD1 (7 bases). CDR1 and CDR2 (germline): MDHEN, SYDVKM. With 6 bases removed from V and 1 base from J, the gap between germline ends came to 13 bases. This CDR3 region has 16 residues. The CDR3 sequence is CASSIRGASGANVLTF. The CDR3 region has the DNA TGTGCCAGCAGCATCAGGGGGGCATCTGGGGCCAACGTCCTGACTTTC.

The chain is built from TRBV24-1 and TRBJ2-1; no clear D gene. V dropped 0 bases and J dropped 8 bases, with 7 bases sitting between them. The germline CDR1 and CDR2 sequences are KGHDR and SFDVKD. CDR3 length equals 13 residues. In nucleotides, the CDR3 is TGTGCCACCAGTGATTTGACTATAGATGAGCAGTTCTTC. This encodes CATSDLTIDEQFF.

About this clone: One junction end does not reproduce the germline sequence, and a read error may be involved. This sequence joins TRBV4-2 and TRBJ2-4; a weak D match, TRBD2 (6 bases). Germline values: CDR1 LGHNA, CDR2 YNFKEQ. The CDR3 runs to 13 residues. The CDR3 spells CASTQGLRGSQYF. The CDR3 coding sequence is TGTGCCAGCACCCAAGGACTGCGGGGATCTCAGTACTTC.

The chain couples TRBV7-9 to TRBJ1-4; 7 positions agree with TRBD1. V shed 7 bases and J 1 base; nucleotides not matched to a gene: 12. The CDR3 has 17 amino acids. Germline lookup yields CDR1 SEHNR and CDR2 FQNEAQ (reference sequence). CDR3 bases: TGTGCCAGCACCCCACGAGGGGGCCGAGGAACTAATGAAAAACTGTTTTTT. Translation: CASTPRGGRGTNEKLFF.

This clone was observed a single time. This chain's CDR3 is CASRAWREGRYGYTF. The CDR3 nucleotides read TGCGCCAGCAGAGCCTGGAGGGAGGGACGTTATGGCTACACCTTC. The J gene is TRBJ1-2, the V gene TRBV5-1; a weak D match, TRBD1 (5 bases). The CDR3 has 15 residues. The germline V and J ends were trimmed by 5 bases and 5 bases, with 19 bases remaining between them. Germline lookup yields CDR1 SGHRS and CDR2 YFSETQ.

The rearrangement joins TRBV5-4 to TRBJ2-5, with 7 bases identical to TRBD1. The CDR3 contains 14 residues. Germline-derived CDR1 and CDR2 are SGHNT and YYREEE (reference sequence). Trimming took 0 bases from V and 5 from J; bases not matched to a gene: 4. The CDR3 nucleotides are TGTGCCAGCAGCTTGGTAGGGGGCTCGGAGACCCAGTACTTC. Translated, it gives CASSLVGGSETQYF.

The chain joins TRBV28 to TRBJ2-7; a weak D match, TRBD1 (5 bases). The CDR3 runs 15 residues. V was cut by 7 bases and J by 2 bases, with 18 bases left in between. CDR1 and CDR2 (germline): MDHEN, SYDVKM. The CDR3 protein is CASTSNRRKPYEQYF. The CDR3 DNA reads TGTGCCAGCACCTCGAACAGGCGAAAACCCTACGAGCAGTACTTC.

V gene TRBV9 combines with J gene TRBJ1-2; 9 bases fit TRBD1. Germline V gives CDR1 SGDLS, CDR2 YYNGEE. V shed 1 base and J 6 bases; nucleotides not matched to a gene: 7. The CDR3 spans 15 residues. This chain's CDR3 is CASSVTRDRDHGYTF. The DNA for the CDR3 is TGTGCCAGCAGCGTAACCCGGGACAGGGATCATGGCTACACCTTC.

The chain carries TRBV5-8 and TRBJ2-1; 9 bases agree with TRBD1. Germline trimming cut 4 bases from V and 3 bases from J; bases unmatched to any gene: 8. The CDR3 contains 16 residues. In germline, CDR1 is SGHTS, CDR2 YDEGEE. The CDR3 region has the DNA TGTGCCAGCAGCACTCCGGGACAGGGTTTCTACAATGAGCAGTTCTTC. Translated: CASSTPGQGFYNEQFF.

This chain uses TRBV6-1 with TRBJ1-1; perhaps TRBD1 as D (6 bases). The ends were cut back, 2 bases at V and 10 bases at J, with 17 bases in the middle. CDR3 length: 14 amino acids. The germline V gene has CDR1 MNHNS and CDR2 SASEGT. The CDR3 DNA follows: TGTGCCAGCAGTGAATGGGACATCACCTTGGGAGCTTTCTTT. Its translation is CASSEWDITLGAFF.

The chain links TRBV7-5 to TRBJ2-3; TRBD1, the table's D call, was not compared with the DNA. TRBV7-5 is a known pseudogene. The CDR3 is made up of 15 amino acids. This CDR3 reads CVRSSVQVSTDTQYF. In DNA form, the CDR3 reads TGTGTCAGAAGCTCCGTACAAGTTAGCACAGATACGCAGTATTTT.

This chain joins TRBV28 and TRBJ2-3; 8 nucleotides line up with TRBD2. Per the germline V gene, CDR1 is MDHEN and CDR2 is SYDVKM. CDR3 length: 14 residues. V lost 7 bases to trimming and J lost 4 bases; unmatched junction nucleotides: 7. The CDR3 protein is CASNKRERADTQYF. The DNA of the CDR3 is TGTGCCAGCAATAAGCGGGAGAGGGCAGATACGCAGTATTTT.

The chain is built from TRBV7-6 and TRBJ1-1; 7 bases line up with TRBD1. Germline CDR1 reads SGHVS; CDR2 reads FNYEAQ. The CDR3 runs to 15 residues. Trimming took 5 bases from V and 3 from J; bases not matched to a gene: 9. CDR3 in amino acids: CASSPRQGDYTEAFF. The CDR3 DNA sequence: TGTGCCAGCAGCCCAAGACAGGGTGACTACACTGAAGCTTTCTTT.

In nucleotides, the CDR3 is TGTGCCAGCAGCCCGGGACTAGCGGGCCCCAATGAGCAGTTCTTC. It encodes CASSPGLAGPNEQFF. The rearrangement joins TRBV7-3 to TRBJ2-1, with 12 bases aligning to TRBD2. V trimming: 5 bases; J trimming: 6 bases; junction bases outside the gene matches: 5. The CDR3 loop spans 15 amino acids. The germline gives CDR1 SGHTA, CDR2 FQGTGA.

The count of this clone is one. V gene TRBV27 combines with J gene TRBJ2-7; perhaps TRBD2 as D (7 bases). The germline V gene has CDR1 MNHEY and CDR2 SMNVEV (reference sequence). The V and J ends lost 2 bases and 2 bases respectively, with 10 bases between them. The length of the CDR3 is 14 residues. CDR3 DNA sequence: TGTGCCAGCAGTTTACGGGGGGCCCCCTACGAGCAGTACTTC. This sequence encodes CASSLRGAPYEQYF.

The CDR3 here is CASSSGQGKNQIEAFF. DNA for the CDR3: TGTGCCAGTAGTTCCGGACAGGGGAAGAATCAAATTGAAGCTTTCTTT. The gene calls are TRBV19 and TRBJ1-1; TRBD1 matches at 9 bases. Germline V gene sequence: CDR1 LNHDA, CDR2 SQIVND (reference sequence). There are 16 residues in the CDR3. V was pared by 5 bases and J by 7 bases, with 14 bases of the junction left unmatched.

In DNA, the CDR3 is TGTGCCAGCAGTTTCGGCACAGGGGGCAATCAGCCCCAGCATTTT. Amino acid sequence: CASSFGTGGNQPQHF. V is TRBV27 and J is TRBJ1-5, with 7 bases identical to TRBD1. CDR1 and CDR2 from the germline V gene are MNHEY and SMNVEV (reference sequence). The CDR3 totals 15 residues. The V gene end was trimmed by 3 bases and the J gene end by 2 bases; junction bases not matched to a gene: 4.

This clone was observed a single time. The genes are TRBV10-3 and TRBJ2-2; TRBD1 aligns across 9 bases. The CDR3 contains 14 residues. In germline, CDR1 is ENHRY, CDR2 SYGVKD. After removal of 10 bases from V and 4 bases from J, the junction contained 7 bases not matched to a gene. Here the CDR3 DNA reads TGTGCCAATAGTCCGGGACAGGGCACCGGGGAGCTGTTTTTT. Translated: CANSPGQGTGELFF.

The chain links TRBV24-1 to TRBJ2-2, with 10 bases matching TRBD2. The CDR3 runs 17 residues. V lost 8 bases and J lost 2; bases outside the gene matches: 10. The germline CDR1 and CDR2 sequences are KGHDR and SFDVKD. CDR3 DNA: TGTGCCACCAACCTCCCAGCGGGAGGGGTAAACACCGGGGAGCTGTTTTTT. It codes for CATNLPAGGVNTGELFF.

CDR3 amino acids: CASSRVGNTEAFF. DNA for the CDR3: TGTGCCAGCAGCCGGGTGGGGAACACTGAAGCTTTCTTT. The gene calls are TRBV11-2 and TRBJ1-1, with no clear D. Germline CDR1 SGHAT, CDR2 FQNNGV. The CDR3 totals 13 residues. V lost 5 bases and J 1 base, leaving 8 bases between the germline ends.

The CDR3 coding sequence is TGCGCCAGCAGTGCCCCCATAGCAAGCACCGGGGAGCTGTTTTTT. Protein: CASSAPIASTGELFF. V is TRBV10-2 and J is TRBJ2-2; D unresolved. Trimming pared 4 bases from V and 4 bases from J, leaving 13 bases between. The germline V gene has CDR1 WSHSY and CDR2 SAAADI. The CDR3 extends over 15 amino acids.

The chain recombines TRBV19 with TRBJ2-6; 7 bases align to TRBD2. J was trimmed by 0 bases and V by 11 bases; bases with no gene match: 1. The CDR3 sequence is 13 residues long. Per germline, CDR1 LNHDA and CDR2 SQIVND (reference sequence). CDR3 coding DNA: TGTGCCGGCGGGGGCTCTGGGGCCAACGTCCTGACTTTC. Translating it yields CAGGGSGANVLTF.

CDR3 sequence: CASSELGASYEQYF. The CDR3 DNA reads as TGTGCCAGCAGTGAACTGGGAGCCTCCTACGAGCAGTACTTC. The chain uses TRBV2 and TRBJ2-7; tentatively, D is TRBD2 (5 bases). V was cut by 2 bases and J by 0 bases, with 8 bases left in between. CDR3 size: 14 residues. Germline V gene lookup returns CDR1 SNHLY and CDR2 FYNNEI.